The rows below give T cell receptor beta chains drawn from one sample of a study of T cell repertoires in cytomegalovirus infection. Antigen specificity for these receptors is unknown. TCRdb processed the reads anew with MiXCR; each CDR3 protein has one entry. The repertoire holds roughly 990,000 distinct CDR3 sequences, with roughly 30% as singletons. The sequencing used cultured CD8+ T cells from PBMCs, collected from culture after CMV antigen stimulation. The receptors come from a human donor in good health (CMV status not recorded). Some clones in this sample may be carry-over from other donors' samples. Both conserved end residues are part of each CDR3. The order of the fields is J gene, V gene, clone size, D gene, CDR3 DNA, CDR3 protein. D genes are given only for firm matches. Expanded clones are given a class, and other clones once, few, many or no size at all.

TRBJ2-3	TRBV7-3	few	NA	TGTGCCAGCAGCTTACAGTCTTTCACCTGGCCAGATACGCAGTATTTT	CASSLQSFTWPDTQYF
TRBJ1-1	TRBV6-5	many	NA	TGTGCCAGCAGTTACGGCCAGGGGCTCTTAGCTTTCTTT	CASSYGQGLLAFF
TRBJ1-2	TRBV4-1	NA	TRBD1	TGCGCCAGCAGCCAAGTGGGACAGGGGGATGGAGGCTACACCTTC	CASSQVGQGDGGYTF
TRBJ2-7	TRBV7-9	few	TRBD2	TGTGCCAGCAGCCCAAGCGGGGCAGACGAGCAGTACTTC	CASSPSGADEQYF
TRBJ1-6	TRBV4-1	NA	NA	TGCGCCAGCAGCCAAGAGGCGGGCCCCCGAAATTCACCCCTCCACTTT	CASSQEAGPRNSPLHF
TRBJ2-1	TRBV20-1	few	TRBD2	TGCAGTGCTAGAGATCCAGGCGGGGGACATGAGCAGTTCTTC	CSARDPGGGHEQFF
TRBJ2-3	TRBV5-3	NA	NA	TGTGCCAGCAGCCTCACTAGCAATGGAGATACGCAGTATTTT	CASSLTSNGDTQYF
TRBJ2-2	TRBV27	NA	NA	TGTGCCAGCAGTTCGCCCTACAAGGGGGAGCTGTTTTTT	CASSSPYKGELFF
TRBJ2-7	TRBV5-5	NA	TRBD1	TGTGCCAGCAGCTTGCGGACAGGGTCGGAGAGGGAGCAGTACTTC	CASSLRTGSEREQYF
TRBJ1-2	TRBV12-3/TRBV12-4	few	TRBD1	TGTGCCAGCAGTTTACCGGACAGGGCAAACTATGGCTACACCTTC	CASSLPDRANYGYTF
TRBJ1-2	TRBV6-5	NA	NA	TGTGCCAGCAGTTACAAGCTTTCGGGGGGCTACACCTTC	CASSYKLSGGYTF
TRBJ2-5	TRBV12-3/TRBV12-4	NA	NA	TGTGCCAGCTCGCAAGGATTCGCACTCCAAGAGACCCAGTACTTC	CASSQGFALQETQYF
TRBJ2-5	TRBV7-8	few	NA	TGTGCCAGCAGCTTCTCCCAGGCTCAGGGTTTAGGGGGTGCGACCCAGTACTTC	CASSFSQAQGLGGATQYF
TRBJ2-7	TRBV9	NA	NA	TGTGCCTCCCGGAGCCCTGGGGCCTACGAGCAGTACTTC	CASRSPGAYEQYF
TRBJ1-2	TRBV29-1	NA	NA	TGCAGTCAGCACCGGGAATCCGACTATGGCTACACCTTC	CSQHRESDYGYTF
TRBJ1-5	TRBV27	NA	NA	TGTGCCAGCAGCCCTCAGTTGTCCCAGCCCCAGCATTTT	CASSPQLSQPQHF
TRBJ2-1	TRBV7-6	few	NA	TGTGCCAGCAGCGACCGGGGGCAGGGGGTCCACAATGAGCAGTTCTTC	CASSDRGQGVHNEQFF
TRBJ2-1	TRBV19	few	TRBD1	TGTGCCAGTAGTAAGATCCGGGACAGGATCAATGAGCAGTTCTTC	CASSKIRDRINEQFF
TRBJ1-1	TRBV5-1	many	NA	TGTGCCAGCAGCTTAGAGGGGGCTGAAGCTTTCTTT	CASSLEGAEAFF
TRBJ2-3	TRBV4-1	few	NA	TGCGCCAGCAGCCCCCTCATTGGCGGGGGCACAGATACGCAGTATTTT	CASSPLIGGGTDTQYF
TRBJ2-1	TRBV7-9	NA	NA	TGTGCCAGCAGCGCGCCCGGGACACCCTACAATGAGCAGTTCTTC	CASSAPGTPYNEQFF
TRBJ1-1	TRBV28	once	NA	TGTGCCAGCAGTTTTTTCCAGCTTGGGGGCGCAGGGAACACTGAAGCTTTCTTT	CASSFFQLGGAGNTEAFF
TRBJ2-3	TRBV14	NA	TRBD2	TGTGCCAGCAGCCAAGATTGGGGGGGTGCAGATACGCAGTATTTT	CASSQDWGGADTQYF
TRBJ1-4	TRBV7-6	many	NA	TGTGCCAGCACCTCCCCCTCCGGGACGGTAAATGAAAAACTGTTTTTT	CASTSPSGTVNEKLFF
TRBJ2-5	TRBV27	NA	NA	TGTGCCAGCAGTTTGTCCAGCAGGGGTCTGTTAGAGACCCAGTACTTC	CASSLSSRGLLETQYF
TRBJ1-5	TRBV4-1	many	NA	TGCGCCAGCAGCCAAGTTAGACCTTATAGCAATCAGCCCCAGCATTTT	CASSQVRPYSNQPQHF
TRBJ1-2	TRBV6-2/TRBV6-3	many	TRBD1	TGTGCCAGCAGAGGACAGGGAGAGGGCTACACCTTC	CASRGQGEGYTF
TRBJ1-2	TRBV10-3	NA	NA	TGTGCCATCAGATTAGACTATGGCTACACCTTC	CAIRLDYGYTF
TRBJ1-1	TRBV5-6	NA	NA	TGTGCCAGCAGCTTGGATGTTTTATTTCAGAGGGGCACAGAAACTGAAGCTTTCTTT	CASSLDVLFQRGTETEAFF
TRBJ2-3	TRBV24-1	NA	NA	TGTGCCACCGCTCCCCTAGCGAACACAGATACGCAGTATTTT	CATAPLANTDTQYF
TRBJ2-1	TRBV6-1	NA	NA	TGTGCCAGCAGTGACACCCTTACTCACAATGAGCAGTTCTTC	CASSDTLTHNEQFF
TRBJ2-2	TRBV6-5	NA	NA	TGTGCCAGCAGTTATTCCTGGGAGCTGTTTTTT	CASSYSWELFF
TRBJ2-1	TRBV12-3/TRBV12-4	many	NA	TGTGCCAGCAGTTTGGGCGTATCGGGGTACAATGAGCAGTTCTTC	CASSLGVSGYNEQFF
TRBJ2-3	TRBV2	NA	TRBD1	TGTGCCATCACCCCTTTAACCGGACAGGACCTTTTCACAGATACGCAGTATTTT	CAITPLTGQDLFTDTQYF
TRBJ2-3	TRBV12-3/TRBV12-4	few	TRBD1	TGTGCCAGCAGTCTAGGGGGCCGACTCGATACGCAGTATTTT	CASSLGGRLDTQYF
TRBJ1-1	TRBV29-1	NA	NA	TGCAGCGTTGAATGGGGTGGGACTGAAGCTTTCTTT	CSVEWGGTEAFF
TRBJ2-3	TRBV7-2	many	NA	TGTGCCAGCAGCTGGGGGGTCCCAGATACGCAGTATTTT	CASSWGVPDTQYF
TRBJ2-5	TRBV9	NA	NA	TGTGCCAGCAGCGCGGGGGCAGATTCAGAGACCCAGTACTTC	CASSAGADSETQYF
TRBJ1-1	TRBV13	NA	NA	TGTGCCAGCAGCTTACAGGGTCAAGGGGCTTTCTTT	CASSLQGQGAFF
TRBJ1-1	TRBV27	NA	TRBD1	TGTGCCAACAGTCGAGGGACAGGGGGCAACACTGAAGCTTTCTTT	CANSRGTGGNTEAFF
TRBJ1-5	TRBV25-1	NA	NA	TGTGCCAGCAGTGAGGGCAGCCCTGGGAATAGCAATCAGCCCCAGCATTTT	CASSEGSPGNSNQPQHF
TRBJ2-4	TRBV7-2	many	TRBD1	TGTGCCAGCAGCGTCAACAGGGGGCCTAGAAACATTCAGTACTTC	CASSVNRGPRNIQYF
TRBJ1-1	TRBV4-1	many	NA	TGCGCCAGCAGCCACCAGGGAAACACTGAAGCTTTCTTT	CASSHQGNTEAFF
TRBJ2-1	TRBV7-2	NA	TRBD1	TGTGCCAGCAGCTCCGTGTGGACAGGGACCTACAATGAGCAGTTCTTC	CASSSVWTGTYNEQFF
TRBJ2-5	TRBV19	NA	NA	TGTGCCAGTAGTATACAGGGTTTAGAGACCCAGTACTTC	CASSIQGLETQYF
TRBJ1-1	TRBV20-1	few	TRBD1	TGCAGTGCTAGACCCGACAGGGCCCCGAACACTGAAGCTTTCTTT	CSARPDRAPNTEAFF
TRBJ2-3	TRBV12-3/TRBV12-4	few	NA	TGTGCCAGCATTCCCGAGGGCCTGGGGGCAGATACGCAGTATTTT	CASIPEGLGADTQYF
TRBJ2-3	TRBV15	NA	NA	TGTGCCACCGGGGACGGGACCATAACCGGCATAACCTCAGATACGCAGTATTTT	CATGDGTITGITSDTQYF
TRBJ1-3	TRBV20-1	NA	TRBD1	TGCAGTGCCGACAGGGCTGGAAACACCATATATTTT	CSADRAGNTIYF
TRBJ1-4	TRBV19	NA	NA	TGTGCCAGTGAAACACCCTGGGGCGAAAAACTGTTTTTT	CASETPWGEKLFF
TRBJ1-1	TRBV5-6	few	NA	TGTGCCAGCAGCTGGGGACAACCGGGGGATGAAGCTTTCTTT	CASSWGQPGDEAFF